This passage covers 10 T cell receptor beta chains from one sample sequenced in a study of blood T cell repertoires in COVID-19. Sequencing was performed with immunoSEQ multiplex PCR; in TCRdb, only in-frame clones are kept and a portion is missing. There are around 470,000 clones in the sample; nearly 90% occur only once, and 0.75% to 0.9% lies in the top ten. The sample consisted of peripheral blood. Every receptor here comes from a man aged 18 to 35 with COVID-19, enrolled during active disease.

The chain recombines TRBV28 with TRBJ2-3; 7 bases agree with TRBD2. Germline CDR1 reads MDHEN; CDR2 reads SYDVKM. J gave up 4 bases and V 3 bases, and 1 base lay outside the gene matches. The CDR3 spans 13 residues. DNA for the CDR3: TGTGCCAGCAGTTTTGGGGGGGCAGATACGCAGTATTTT. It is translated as CASSFGGADTQYF.

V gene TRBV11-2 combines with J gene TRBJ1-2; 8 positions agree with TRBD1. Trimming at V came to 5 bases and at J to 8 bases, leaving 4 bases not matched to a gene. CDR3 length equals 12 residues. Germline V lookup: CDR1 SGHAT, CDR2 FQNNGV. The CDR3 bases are TGTGCCAGCAGCCCAGGGGGCACGGGCTACACCTTC. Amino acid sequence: CASSPGGTGYTF.

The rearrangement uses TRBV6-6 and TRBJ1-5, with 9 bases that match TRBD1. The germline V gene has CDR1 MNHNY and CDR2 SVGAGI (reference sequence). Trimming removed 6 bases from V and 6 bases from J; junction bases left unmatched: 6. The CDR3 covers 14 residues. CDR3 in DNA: TGTGCCAGCAGACCGGGACAGGGTCCTCAGCCCCAGCATTTT. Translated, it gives CASRPGQGPQPQHF.

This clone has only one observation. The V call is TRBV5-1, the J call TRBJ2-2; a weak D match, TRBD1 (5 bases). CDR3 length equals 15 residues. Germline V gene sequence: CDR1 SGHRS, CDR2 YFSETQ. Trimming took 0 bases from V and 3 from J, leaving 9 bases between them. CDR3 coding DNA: TGCGCCAGCAGCTTGGAAGGGGATTACACCGGGGAGCTGTTTTTT. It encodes CASSLEGDYTGELFF.

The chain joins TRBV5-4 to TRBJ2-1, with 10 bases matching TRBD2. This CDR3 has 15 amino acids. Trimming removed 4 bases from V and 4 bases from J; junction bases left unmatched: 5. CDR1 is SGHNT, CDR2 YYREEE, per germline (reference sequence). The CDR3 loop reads CASSPGLAAYNEQFF. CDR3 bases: TGTGCCAGCAGCCCAGGACTAGCGGCATACAATGAGCAGTTCTTC. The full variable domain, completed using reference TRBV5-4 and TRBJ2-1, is ETGVTQSPTHLIKTRGQQVTLRCSSQSGHNTVSWYQQALGQGPQFIFQYYREEENGRGNFPPRFSGLQFPNYSSELNVNALELDDSALYLCASSPGLAAYNEQFFGPGTRLTVL.

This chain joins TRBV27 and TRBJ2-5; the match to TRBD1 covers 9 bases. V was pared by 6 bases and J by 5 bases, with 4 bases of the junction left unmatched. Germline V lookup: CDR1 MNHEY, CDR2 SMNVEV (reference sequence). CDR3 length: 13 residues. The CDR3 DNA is TGTGCCAGCAGCTGGGACAGGGAGGAGACCCAGTACTTC. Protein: CASSWDREETQYF.

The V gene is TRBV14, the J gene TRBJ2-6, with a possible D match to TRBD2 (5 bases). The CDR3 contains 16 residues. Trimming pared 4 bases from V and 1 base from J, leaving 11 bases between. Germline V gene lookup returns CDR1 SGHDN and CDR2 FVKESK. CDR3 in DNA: TGTGCCAGCAGCCCGTGGACTGATTCTGGGGCCAACGTCCTGACTTTC. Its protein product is CASSPWTDSGANVLTF.

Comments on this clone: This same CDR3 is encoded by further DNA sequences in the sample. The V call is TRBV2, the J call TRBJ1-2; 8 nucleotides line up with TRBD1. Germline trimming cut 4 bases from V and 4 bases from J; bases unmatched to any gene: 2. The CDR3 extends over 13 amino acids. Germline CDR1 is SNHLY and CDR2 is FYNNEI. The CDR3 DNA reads TGTGCCAGCAGTGGACAGGGGAGCTATGGCTACACCTTC. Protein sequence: CASSGQGSYGYTF.

The CDR3: CASSLTGTVNTGELFF. CDR3 in DNA: TGTGCCAGCAGCCTTACCGGGACAGTAAACACCGGGGAGCTGTTTTTT. The chain couples TRBV7-3 to TRBJ2-2; TRBD1 matches at 7 bases. Germline CDR1 and CDR2: SGHTA and FQGTGA. The CDR3 is made up of 16 amino acids. Losses at the gene ends were 5 bases for V and 2 bases for J; bases not matched to a gene: 8.

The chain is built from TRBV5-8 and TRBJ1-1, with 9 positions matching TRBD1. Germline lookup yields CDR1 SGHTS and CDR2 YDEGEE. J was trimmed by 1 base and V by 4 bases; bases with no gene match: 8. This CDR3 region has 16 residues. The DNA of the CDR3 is TGTGCCAGCAGCCTATGGACAGGGGTCTGGAACACTGAAGCTTTCTTT. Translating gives CASSLWTGVWNTEAFF.